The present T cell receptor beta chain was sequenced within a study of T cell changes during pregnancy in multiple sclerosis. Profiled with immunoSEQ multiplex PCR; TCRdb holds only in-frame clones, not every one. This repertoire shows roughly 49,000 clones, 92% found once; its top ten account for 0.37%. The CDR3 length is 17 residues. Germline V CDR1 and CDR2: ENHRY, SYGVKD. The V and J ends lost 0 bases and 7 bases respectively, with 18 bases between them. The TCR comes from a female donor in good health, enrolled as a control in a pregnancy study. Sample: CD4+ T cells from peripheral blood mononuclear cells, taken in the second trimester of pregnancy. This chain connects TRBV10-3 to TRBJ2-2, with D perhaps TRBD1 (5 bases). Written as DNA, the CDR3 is TGTGCCATCAGTGAGTCTTTCAGGGCCTCAAAGGGCGGGGAGCTGTTTTTT. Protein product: CAISESFRASKGGELFF.